These T cell receptor beta chains were read from a single sample in a study of vaccination effects on CD4 cells after COVID-19. The data were produced by immunoSEQ multiplex PCR, yet TCRdb's version contains in-frame clones alone and is incomplete. The repertoire consists of roughly 15,000 clones, with around three quarters occurring once and the leading ten covering about a sixth. Antigens for these TCRs are unknown. The material sequenced was CD4+ T cells from PBMCs cultured with SARS-CoV-2 spike peptides, taken after COVID-19 vaccination. The receptors derive from a human donor who had a prior SARS-CoV-2 infection. Each CDR3 is given with its conserved first and last residue. Size tells how often a clone was seen (once, few, many) or the class of an expanded clone, and some rows leave it out.

few,TRBV27,CASSFDAYTYEQYF
once,TRBV6-2/TRBV6-3,CASSYKSGGDGTDTQYF
NA,TRBV2,CASSLQGPNEKLFF
NA,TRBV7-9,CASSLGRAEHEKLFF
NA,TRBV11-2,CASSPLGGQETQYF
once,TRBV7-3,CASSLTIRGAPGADTQYF
NA,TRBV20-1,CSARNYGYTF
NA,TRBV15,CATSNPGIFSYEQYF
once,TRBV9,CASSVEPGAYEQYF
NA,TRBV30,CAWSALVADTQYF
NA,TRBV19,CASSIAVSGDTQYF
NA,TRBV5-1,CASSLEGMNTEAFF
NA,TRBV19,CASNNGFEGHGQPQHF
NA,TRBV5-1,CASSFETPNYGYTF
NA,TRBV7-2,CASSSAGYQGDTQYF
NA,TRBV10-3,CAISESNRATSGGQETQYF
NA,TRBV7-8,CASSLELGGETDTQYF
few,TRBV7-3,CASSLRGGTGELFF
NA,TRBV24-1,CATAGGGEHNEQFF
few,TRBV27,CASSREGGYTGELFF
NA,TRBV5-1,CASSFQLVASGGETQYF
once,TRBV11-2,CASSLRTGLAKNIQYF
NA,TRBV2,CASSGGASPYGYTF
NA,TRBV9,CASSVDLGSMEQFF
NA,TRBV6-5,CASSTGGYEQYF
NA,TRBV6-5,CASIGTANSYEQYF
once,TRBV2,CASNFLTTNEKLFF
NA,TRBV9,CASNPGLASDTQYF
NA,TRBV18,CASSPRQGSYEQYF
NA,TRBV12-5,CASGLVGGLAPFF
once,TRBV5-1,CASSLGTSGGGTDTQYF